The clone carrying this T cell receptor (beta chain) was detected many times. Its antigen is not identified. This entry is derived from a study of molecular identifiers for immune sequencing clone quantification. Overall study findings and caveats: Clones that had above 20 RNA copies took up over 97% of effector molecules but under 1% in naive cells.

With 10%, 30% or 50% of RNA, about 20,000 to 1,100,000 naive CD8 T cells were sequenced. Sorting defined naive CD8 T cells as CD8+CD4-CCR7+CD45RA+. As previously described, bulk TCR libraries were made using listed TCR primers. Via MiXCR, TCRdb re-called the PCR reads, giving one row per CDR3 protein. The sample consists of hundreds of thousands of distinct CDR3 sequences, about a quarter of them appearing once. Looked up from germline, CDR1 is LNHDA and CDR2 is SQIVND (reference sequence). V was clipped by 5 bases and J by 7 bases, with 9 bases between them. This CDR3 has 11 residues. This receptor was taken from a human donor in good health. Some libraries in this study had Jurkat cell RNA spiked in. The sequenced sample was naive CD8+ T cells from blood, with Jurkat cell RNA spiked in. Regarding subset: FACS-sorted CD8+CD4-CCR7+CD45RA+ naive T cells. The rearrangement links TRBV19 to TRBJ2-7, with D unclear. In DNA form, the CDR3 reads TGTGCCAGTAGTGTGAAGTGGGAGCAGTACTTC. Amino acids: CASSVKWEQYF.